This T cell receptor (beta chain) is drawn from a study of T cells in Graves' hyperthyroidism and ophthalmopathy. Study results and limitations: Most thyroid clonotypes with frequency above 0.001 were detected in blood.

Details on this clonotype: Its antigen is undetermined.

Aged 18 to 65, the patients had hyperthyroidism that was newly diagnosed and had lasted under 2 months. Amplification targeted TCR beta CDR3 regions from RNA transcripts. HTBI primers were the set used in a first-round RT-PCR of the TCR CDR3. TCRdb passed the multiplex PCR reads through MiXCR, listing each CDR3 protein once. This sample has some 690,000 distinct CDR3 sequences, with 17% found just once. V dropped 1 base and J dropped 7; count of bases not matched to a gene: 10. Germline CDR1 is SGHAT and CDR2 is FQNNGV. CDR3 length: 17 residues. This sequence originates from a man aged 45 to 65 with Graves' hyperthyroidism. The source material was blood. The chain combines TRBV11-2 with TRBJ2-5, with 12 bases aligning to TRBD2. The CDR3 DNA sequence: TGTGCCAGCAGCTTAGGTAGGACTAGCGGGGACCCGGGGACCCAGTACTTC. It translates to CASSLGRTSGDPGTQYF.